Below, one TCR beta chain is given with its context. Germline V gene lookup returns CDR1 GTSNPN and CDR2 SVGIG (reference sequence). The V end was cut by 8 bases, the J end by 0 bases, with 17 bases between. This CDR3 has 15 residues. The authors divided CD4+ cells into CD45RA+ naive and CD45RA-negative memory subsets. This sample is drawn from a study of shared clonotypes between healthy human individuals. Evenly divided among several immunoSEQ plates was the genomic DNA of each subset. Assay: immunoSEQ multiplex PCR; the TCRdb copy retains only in-frame clones and omits some. The sample holds 2.3 million or so clones, more than 85% seen once.

This TCR was sampled from a man younger than 30 in good health. Some clones in this sample may be carry-over from other donors' samples. The chain is built from TRBV30 and TRBJ1-3, with D possibly matching TRBD1 (6 bases). The specimen sequenced was naive CD4+ T cells from PBMCs. Subset in this sample: CD45RA+ positively selected. CDR3 coding DNA: TGTGCCGGGACACAAGGCTCCCTCTCTGGAAACACCATATATTTT. This encodes CAGTQGSLSGNTIYF.